A selection of T cell receptor beta chains follows, all from one sample in a study of T-cell reconstitution after alpha-beta-depleted transplantation in children. One entry per CDR3 protein results from TCRdb running MiXCR on the PCR reads. The repertoire holds 150,000 to 200,000 distinct CDR3 sequences, with less than 15% as singletons. Sequenced here: PBMCs from the stem cell graft donor, sampled from the stem cell graft. The receptors derive from a human donor who donated a stem cell graft to a child with acute lymphoblastic leukemia. Each CDR3 is given with its conserved first and last residue. A D gene is named only where the DNA matches it firmly. Size is stated for part of the rows, as once, few or many counts, or as a class when the clone is expanded.

D	V	size	J	CDR3	DNA
TRBD2	TRBV28	many	TRBJ2-3	CASDGGIAGRTDTQYF	TGTGCCAGCGACGGGGGAATAGCGGGCCGCACAGATACGCAGTATTTT
.	TRBV12-3/TRBV12-4	many	TRBJ2-2	CASSFLQRVRNTGELFF	TGTGCCAGCAGTTTCCTACAGCGAGTACGTAACACCGGGGAGCTGTTTTTT
.	TRBV27	few	TRBJ1-1	CASRHFQGNTEAFF	TGTGCCAGCAGACATTTCCAGGGGAACACTGAAGCTTTCTTT
TRBD1	TRBV10-3	few	TRBJ1-1	CAISQGASRTEAFF	TGTGCCATCAGCCAGGGGGCCAGTAGGACTGAAGCTTTCTTT
.	TRBV5-5	few	TRBJ1-2	CASSFEGSLGYTF	TGTGCCAGCAGCTTTGAGGGGAGTCTTGGCTACACCTTC
.	TRBV28	medium-sized	TRBJ2-7	CASGLNYEQYF	TGTGCCAGCGGCCTGAACTACGAGCAGTACTTC
TRBD2	TRBV11-2	few	TRBJ2-5	CASSLTSAFQETQYF	TGTGCCAGCAGCTTAACTAGCGCGTTCCAAGAGACCCAGTACTTC
.	TRBV10-2	many	TRBJ1-1	CASRYLLGNTEAFF	TGCGCCAGCAGGTACCTCCTTGGGAACACTGAAGCTTTCTTT
TRBD1	TRBV6-2/TRBV6-3	many	TRBJ2-7	CASSQGQGGSSYEQYF	TGTGCCAGCAGTCAAGGACAGGGGGGATCCTCCTACGAGCAGTACTTC
TRBD1	TRBV12-3/TRBV12-4	many	TRBJ1-1	CASSSDRVEAFF	TGTGCCAGCAGTTCTGACAGGGTCGAAGCTTTCTTT
.	TRBV12-3/TRBV12-4	.	TRBJ1-2	CASSFWQGIGYTF	TGTGCCAGCAGTTTCTGGCAGGGGATTGGCTACACCTTC
.	TRBV5-1	many	TRBJ2-3	CASGGGDLSTDTQYF	TGCGCCAGCGGAGGGGGAGACCTCAGCACAGATACGCAGTATTTT
.	TRBV5-6	many	TRBJ2-1	CASSFDTDNEQFF	TGTGCCAGCAGCTTCGACACCGACAATGAGCAGTTCTTC
TRBD1	TRBV2	many	TRBJ2-1	CASRSQTGGANEQFF	TGTGCCAGCAGAAGTCAGACAGGGGGGGCCAATGAGCAGTTCTTC
.	TRBV6-1	many	TRBJ1-3	CASRKTGSGNTIYF	TGTGCCAGCAGAAAAACAGGGTCTGGAAACACCATATATTTT
.	TRBV10-3	many	TRBJ2-3	CAISRDPVTDTQYF	TGTGCCATCAGCCGGGACCCCGTGACAGATACGCAGTATTTT
.	TRBV20-1	many	TRBJ2-1	CSASGDNEQFF	TGCAGTGCTAGCGGGGACAATGAGCAGTTCTTC
.	TRBV5-1	many	TRBJ1-1	CASSLEQPKGGAFF	TGCGCCAGCAGCTTGGAGCAGCCGAAGGGAGGGGCTTTCTTT
.	TRBV6-5	many	TRBJ2-2	CASSYERRSTGELFF	TGTGCCAGCAGTTACGAGCGCAGAAGCACCGGGGAGCTGTTTTTT
.	TRBV7-2	many	TRBJ2-7	CASSLVGRAYEQYF	TGTGCCAGCAGCTTAGTGGGACGGGCCTACGAGCAGTACTTC
.	TRBV29-1	many	TRBJ2-1	CSEKPIGNEQFF	TGCAGCGAAAAGCCGATCGGGAATGAGCAGTTCTTC
.	TRBV6-1	many	TRBJ1-1	CASSETPSETEAFF	TGTGCCAGCAGTGAAACACCCTCCGAAACTGAAGCTTTCTTT